Below, 26 T cell receptor beta chains from the same sample are listed, as sequenced in a study of CD8+ T cells in alopecia areata (dated by TCRdb to between 2017 and 2018). From alopecia areata patients, peripheral blood was collected along with lesional scalp punch biopsies. The library was obtained by the immunoSEQ multiplex PCR assay. For TCR sequencing, RNA was extracted from every sample and reverse transcribed into cDNA to serve as template. TCRdb mirrors the immuneACCESS table, restricted to in-frame sequences. Some clones are absent from its copies; in checked studies, under half trace to an unresolved V gene, and the reason for the others is unknown. Present in this sample are some 12,000 clones, 50% to 70% of which were seen just once. The leading ten clones occupy more than 12% of the sample. Input material: skin. The receptors shown here come from a human donor with alopecia areata.

The chain uses TRBV11-2 and TRBJ2-7, with D perhaps matching TRBD1 (6 bases). The CDR3 spans 13 residues. Germline assignment: CDR1 SGHAT and CDR2 FQNNGV. Trimming shortened V by 5 bases and J by 9 bases, and 17 bases separated the two germline ends. Here the CDR3 DNA reads TGTGCCAGCAGCCCTCGGACAGTCGGCGGGCAGTACTTC. Residues: CASSPRTVGGQYF.

The rearrangement joins TRBV27 to TRBJ2-1; 7 bases are shared with TRBD2. This CDR3 contains 16 residues. V trimming: 4 bases; J trimming: 12 bases; junction bases outside the gene matches: 18. From germline, CDR1 is MNHEY and CDR2 SMNVEV (reference sequence). CDR3 amino acids: CASSSLAVKYNDGQFF. DNA for the CDR3: TGTGCCAGCAGTTCCCTAGCGGTAAAATACAATGATGGGCAGTTCTTC.

The chain combines TRBV27 with TRBJ2-5; the D is unclear. V lost 6 bases, J lost 3 bases, and 11 bases lay in between. The CDR3 is 13 residues long. CDR1 is MNHEY and CDR2 is SMNVEV in the germline V gene (reference sequence). The CDR3 region has the DNA TGTGCCAGCAGGCCGCCGCGGAAAGAGACCCAGTACTTC. Translation gives CASRPPRKETQYF.

Worth noting for this clone: One end of the junction does not line up with germline, which may come from a read error. V is TRBV7-7 and J is TRBJ2-7; maybe TRBD1 (6 bases). The CDR3 is 14 amino acids. Germline V gene lookup returns CDR1 SSHAT and CDR2 FNYEAQ (reference sequence). The chain's CDR3 is CASTKAPQGYEQYF. CDR3 nucleotide sequence: TGTGCTAGCACCAAAGCCCCCCAGGGGTACGAGCAGTACTTC.

The rearrangement uses TRBV5-1 and TRBJ1-6; 7 nucleotides line up with TRBD1. CDR1 SGHRS and CDR2 YFSETQ come from the germline V gene. The J segment lost 9 bases and the V segment lost 0 bases, leaving 3 bases of the junction unmatched. This CDR3 spans 14 amino acids. The CDR3 DNA is TGCGCCAGCAGCTTGGACAGGGGAAGTTCACCCCTCCACTTT. It is translated as CASSLDRGSSPLHF. Full variable domain (remainder filled in from reference TRBV5-1 and TRBJ1-6): KAGVTQTPRYLIKTRGQQVTLSCSPISGHRSVSWYQQTPGQGLQFLFEYFSETQRNKGNFPGRFSGRQFSNSRSEMNVSTLELGDSALYLCASSLDRGSSPLHFGNGTRLTVT.

The chain has TRBV19 and TRBJ1-5; TRBD1 aligns across 9 bases. V trimming: 3 bases; J trimming: 3 bases; junction bases outside the gene matches: 6. Germline-derived CDR1 and CDR2 are LNHDA and SQIVND (reference sequence). The CDR3 contains 16 residues. The CDR3 nucleotides are TGTGCCAGTAGTATCTCCGGGACAGGGCTCAATCAGCCCCAGCATTTT. Translating it yields CASSISGTGLNQPQHF.

This chain connects TRBV5-6 to TRBJ2-4; possibly TRBD1 or TRBD2 for D (6 bases each). Trimming stripped 5 bases from V and 4 bases from J, with 13 bases between. This CDR3 is built from 14 residues. The V gene's germline CDR1 is SGHDT and CDR2 YYEEEE. CDR3 nucleotides: TGTGCCAGCAGTCCCTCGGGGGCAAAAAACATTCAGTACTTC. Protein product: CASSPSGAKNIQYF.

The sample holds a few counts of this clone. The chain combines TRBV5-1 with TRBJ2-1, with 8 positions matching TRBD2. Germline V gene sequence: CDR1 SGHRS, CDR2 YFSETQ. The CDR3 is 14 residues long. Trimming took 0 bases from V and 6 from J; bases not matched to a gene: 2. In nucleotides, the CDR3 is TGCGCCAGCAGCTTGGTAGCGGGGCCCAATGAGCAGTTCTTC. Encoded protein: CASSLVAGPNEQFF.

J is TRBJ2-1 and V is TRBV7-2; 12 positions match TRBD2. The junction had 10 bases not matched to a gene; V was cut back by 5 bases and J by 8 bases. CDR3 length: 16 amino acids. CDR1 is SGHTA, CDR2 FQGNSA, per germline. The CDR3 is CASSQGGTSGFDEQFF. The CDR3 coding sequence is TGTGCCAGCAGCCAGGGAGGGACTAGCGGGTTCGATGAGCAGTTCTTC.

This clone turned up a few times. The chain joins TRBV1 to TRBJ2-1; TRBD2 reflects the table's D call only, with no check against the DNA. TRBV1 is tagged as a pseudogene. This CDR3 spans 17 amino acids. CDR3 bases: TGCACCAGCAGCCAAATTCATCATTGGACTAGCGGTGGGGAGCAGTTCTTC. It specifies CTSSQIHHWTSGGEQFF.

The rearrangement uses TRBV19 and TRBJ2-7, with TRBD1 matching over 7 bases. CDR3 length: 15 residues. Trimming cost V 5 bases and J 4 bases; bases outside gene matches: 11. Looked up from germline, CDR1 is LNHDA and CDR2 is SQIVND (reference sequence). The CDR3 nucleotides are TGTGCCAGTAGTTCGTACGGGACAGAACATTACGAGCAGTACTTC. Its translation: CASSSYGTEHYEQYF.

This clone was counted only a few times. V is TRBV14 and J is TRBJ1-5, with D unclear. CDR3 length: 13 residues. V shed 1 base and J shed 9 bases, with 10 bases lying between them. The germline gives CDR1 SGHDN, CDR2 FVKESK. CDR3 nucleotide sequence: TGTGCCAGCAGCCAAGCACCTAGTTTGCCCCAGCATTTT. Translating gives CASSQAPSLPQHF.

The chain combines TRBV5-1 with TRBJ1-2, with a possible D match to TRBD1 (6 bases). V lost 4 bases, J lost 4 bases, and 11 bases lay in between. CDR3 size: 13 residues. Germline V gene lookup returns CDR1 SGHRS and CDR2 YFSETQ. CDR3 in DNA: TGCGCCAGCAGCCCCGGGACAAGCTATGGCTACACCTTC. Protein: CASSPGTSYGYTF.

This chain joins TRBV5-4 and TRBJ2-7; weak D call: TRBD1 (6 bases). The CDR3 runs 13 residues. Germline loops: CDR1 SGHNT, CDR2 YYREEE (reference sequence). The V gene lost 4 bases and the J gene lost 4 bases, with 12 bases spanning the gap. CDR3 region: CASSPGQFYEQYF. The CDR3 DNA is TGTGCCAGCAGCCCCGGACAGTTTTACGAGCAGTACTTC.

This clone has more than one count but fewer than ten. V and J are TRBV7-2 and TRBJ2-7; D may match TRBD1 or TRBD2 (6 bases each). The CDR3 has 18 amino acids. Trimming removed 5 bases from V and 6 bases from J, with 29 bases in between. Germline V CDR1 and CDR2: SGHTA, FQGNSA. This CDR3 reads CASSPFFPGGPLSGEQYF. The CDR3 nucleotides are TGTGCCAGCAGCCCATTTTTCCCCGGGGGCCCCTTGTCAGGCGAGCAGTACTTC.

This clone was detected only a few times. The V call is TRBV28, the J call TRBJ1-6; TRBD1 is a possible D gene (5 bases). CDR1 and CDR2 from the germline V gene are MDHEN and SYDVKM. This CDR3 contains 15 residues. Deletions cut 4 bases from V and 4 bases from J, with 11 bases between. The CDR3 nucleotides read TGTGCCAGCAGTTACTGGCAGGGATATAATTCACCCCTCCACTTT. This codes for CASSYWQGYNSPLHF.

Worth noting for this clone: Sequence at one end of the junction differs from germline and may be a read error. This rearrangement joins TRBV7-8 to TRBJ2-7; D uncertain. This CDR3 region has 15 residues. Germline CDR1 and CDR2: SGHVS and FQNEAQ. CDR3 residues: CASSSSSWASDEQYF. CDR3 nucleotides: TGTGCCAGCAGCTCAAGTAGTTGGGCCTCCGACGAGCAGTACTTC.

The chain recombines TRBV9 with TRBJ2-3; D perhaps matches TRBD1 (5 bases). Trimming stripped 2 bases from V and 3 bases from J, with 10 bases between. The CDR3 is made up of 14 amino acids. Germline lookup yields CDR1 SGDLS and CDR2 YYNGEE. The CDR3 reads CASSVASGTDTQYF. DNA for the CDR3: TGTGCCAGCAGCGTGGCATCAGGGACAGATACGCAGTATTTT.

This clone showed up just a few times. This chain joins TRBV28 and TRBJ2-6, with unresolved D. This CDR3 has 13 amino acids. The V end was cut by 7 bases, the J end by 0 bases, with 4 bases between. The V gene's germline CDR1 is MDHEN and CDR2 SYDVKM. The CDR3 is CASKVSGANVLTF. CDR3 bases: TGTGCCAGCAAAGTCTCTGGGGCCAACGTCCTGACTTTC.

The chain joins TRBV10-2 to TRBJ2-1; 10 bases are shared with TRBD2. Germline CDR1 is WSHSY and CDR2 is SAAADI. Trimming removed 7 bases from V and 7 bases from J; junction bases left unmatched: 16. This CDR3 region has 17 residues. Here the CDR3 reads CASKTGAERGGRNEQFF. The CDR3 nucleotides are TGCGCCAGCAAGACAGGGGCAGAGCGGGGGGGCCGAAATGAGCAGTTCTTC.

The chain employs TRBV29-1 and TRBJ1-3; no firm D call. The CDR3 is 14 amino acids. Between the trimmed V and J ends, which lost 5 bases and 0 bases, there was a span of 11 bases. Germline assignment: CDR1 SQVTM and CDR2 ANQGSEA. This CDR3 reads CSVFSRGSGNTIYF. The CDR3 DNA reads as TGCAGCGTTTTCTCCCGGGGCTCTGGAAACACCATATATTTT.

This rearrangement joins TRBV14 to TRBJ2-7; a weak D match, TRBD1 (6 bases). The CDR3 has 13 amino acids. Germline CDR1 SGHDN, CDR2 FVKESK. Trimming shortened V by 4 bases and J by 9 bases, and 16 bases separated the two germline ends. CDR3 nucleotides: TGTGCCAGCAGCCTACAGGGAGTTGTTCGGCAGTACTTC. Protein: CASSLQGVVRQYF.

This clone came up a few times. The chain joins TRBV7-6 to TRBJ2-7; 7 positions match TRBD2. V trimming: 5 bases; J trimming: 3 bases; junction bases outside the gene matches: 7. CDR1 is SGHVS and CDR2 is FNYEAQ in the germline V gene. This CDR3 comprises 14 residues. The CDR3 DNA is TGTGCCAGCAGCAGCGGGGACGCCGACTACGAGCAGTACTTC. Translating gives CASSSGDADYEQYF. Full variable domain (rest looked up from reference TRBV7-6 and TRBJ2-7): GAGVSQSPRYKVTKRGQDVALRCDPISGHVSLYWYRQALGQGPEFLTYFNYEAQQDKSGLPNDRFSAERPEGSISTLTIQRTEQRDSAMYRCASSSGDADYEQYFGPGTRLTVT.

The genes are TRBV1 and TRBJ2-7; the table's D call TRBD1 went unverified against the DNA. TRBV1 is classified as a pseudogene. This CDR3 has 19 amino acids. The CDR3 nucleotides read TGCACCAGCAGCCACGGGACAGGTGAAACCCAAAGGGATTTCTACGAGCAGTACTTC. Protein sequence: CTSSHGTGETQRDFYEQYF.

V is TRBV7-9 and J is TRBJ2-7; weak D call: TRBD2 (6 bases). Germline-derived CDR1 and CDR2 are SEHNR and FQNEAQ (reference sequence). CDR3 size: 15 residues. Between the trimmed V and J ends, which lost 0 bases and 2 bases, there was a span of 11 bases. In nucleotides, the CDR3 is TGTGCCAGCAGCTTAGCGCCTAGCGTGGCCTACGAGCAGTACTTC. Its translation is CASSLAPSVAYEQYF.

This CDR3 reads CATSARADYTDTQYF. In DNA form, the CDR3 reads TGTGCCACCAGCGCCCGGGCGGACTACACAGATACGCAGTATTTT. The chain recombines TRBV15 with TRBJ2-3, with D perhaps TRBD2 (6 bases). This CDR3 contains 15 residues. CDR1 and CDR2 (germline): LNHNV, YYDKDF (reference sequence). The V end was cut by 5 bases, the J end by 2 bases, with 14 bases between.